A selection of T cell receptor beta chains follows, all from one sample in a study of T-cell reconstitution after alpha-beta-depleted transplantation in children. Via MiXCR, TCRdb re-called the PCR reads, giving one row per CDR3 protein. This table holds a few hundred thousand distinct CDR3 sequences, roughly 22% found once. Sequencing used PBMCs from the stem cell graft donor, obtained from the stem cell graft. The receptors come from a human donor who donated a stem cell graft to a child with acute myeloid leukemia. Each CDR3 is given with its conserved first and last residue. Each record gives: clone size, D gene, V gene, J gene, CDR3 DNA, CDR3 protein. D genes are given only for firm matches. Some rows mark clone size as missing; the rest say once, few, many or name a class of expanded clone.

-,-,TRBV28,TRBJ2-3,TGTGCCAGCGTTGGGGGGAGAGGGATAGATACGCAGTATTTT,CASVGGRGIDTQYF
few,TRBD1,TRBV5-1,TRBJ2-1,TGCGCCAGCAGCTGGGACAGGGGCTACAATGAGCAGTTCTTC,CASSWDRGYNEQFF
few,TRBD2,TRBV5-1,TRBJ2-2,TGCGCCAGCAGCCTCCTAGGACTAGCGAACACCGGGGAGCTGTTTTTT,CASSLLGLANTGELFF
many,-,TRBV7-8,TRBJ2-1,TGTGCCAGCAGCCCAAACGACTACTACAATGAGCAGTTCTTC,CASSPNDYYNEQFF
-,TRBD1,TRBV11-2,TRBJ1-5,TGTGCCAGCAGCAGGGACAGGGTTAATCAGCCCCAGCATTTT,CASSRDRVNQPQHF
-,-,TRBV7-9,TRBJ1-2,TGTGCCAGCAGCTCCTCCTCTACAGGGAAAATCTATGGCTACACCTTC,CASSSSSTGKIYGYTF
-,-,TRBV6-1,TRBJ2-1,TGTGCCAGCATACCCCCTAGTGGGTCGAACAATGAGCAGTTCTTC,CASIPPSGSNNEQFF
many,TRBD1,TRBV7-9,TRBJ1-1,TGTGCCAGCAGCTTACAGGGGGCTCGAGGTGAAGCTTTCTTT,CASSLQGARGEAFF
few,TRBD1,TRBV20-1,TRBJ2-5,TGCAGTGCTAGAGGGTCCCAGGGACAGGGAATCCAAGAGACCCAGTACTTC,CSARGSQGQGIQETQYF
-,-,TRBV11-1,TRBJ2-1,TGTGCCAGCAGTCTATCGGGCCACCCGAGGACTAAGAATGAGCAGTTCTTC,CASSLSGHPRTKNEQFF
few,-,TRBV5-1,TRBJ1-3,TGCGCCAGCAGCTTGGAGGCCGGCAATTCTGGAAACACCATATATTTT,CASSLEAGNSGNTIYF
many,-,TRBV20-1,TRBJ2-1,TGCAGTGCTAGAGATCCCCTGACAGCTACGCACAATGAGCAGTTCTTC,CSARDPLTATHNEQFF
few,-,TRBV12-3/TRBV12-4,TRBJ2-3,TGTGCCAGCAGTTTTTTTGGGCAGAATGCCACAGATACGCAGTATTTT,CASSFFGQNATDTQYF
many,TRBD2,TRBV20-1,TRBJ2-7,TGCAGTGCGGGGGAGGCTAGCGGAACCTACGAGCAGTACTTC,CSAGEASGTYEQYF
-,-,TRBV29-1,TRBJ1-2,TGCAGCGTTGAGAACCGGGACACACTACACCCTAACTATGGCTACACCTTC,CSVENRDTLHPNYGYTF
-,-,TRBV6-1,TRBJ2-7,TGTGCCAGCAGTAGGGCGCAGGGTTCCTACGAGCAGTACTTC,CASSRAQGSYEQYF
-,-,TRBV15,TRBJ2-2,TGTGCCACCAGCAGACCCCCCCATACCGGGGAGCTGTTTTTT,CATSRPPHTGELFF
-,-,TRBV7-8,TRBJ1-2,TGTGCCAGCAGCTTAAGTAAGGGCCTGGACTACACCTTC,CASSLSKGLDYTF
many,TRBD2,TRBV20-1,TRBJ2-3,TGCAGTGCTACAGTACCAGCTAGCGGGAGTTCAGATACGCAGTATTTT,CSATVPASGSSDTQYF
-,-,TRBV20-1,TRBJ2-5,TGCAGTGCTAGTGATAGTCGAGGGGCCCAAGAGACCCAGTACTTC,CSASDSRGAQETQYF
many,-,TRBV12-3/TRBV12-4,TRBJ1-2,TGTGCCAGCAGTCAACCGGGACTTTATGGCTACACCTTC,CASSQPGLYGYTF
-,TRBD2,TRBV12-3/TRBV12-4,TRBJ2-7,TGTGCCATCAGTTCGGGACTAGCGGGAGACCCAAGCTCCTACGAGCAGTACTTC,CAISSGLAGDPSSYEQYF
-,-,TRBV7-6,TRBJ2-1,TGTGCCAGCAGCTCCAGCAGAACGAGGGTTGAGCAGTTCTTC,CASSSSRTRVEQFF
many,-,TRBV11-2,TRBJ2-2,TGTGCCAGCAGCTCAGGGGATATGGCCGGGGAGCTGTTTTTT,CASSSGDMAGELFF
few,TRBD2,TRBV7-9,TRBJ2-7,TGTGCCAGCAGCTCGAACAGCGGGAGGGCCTACGAGCAGTACTTC,CASSSNSGRAYEQYF
few,TRBD1,TRBV12-3/TRBV12-4,TRBJ1-6,TGTGCCAGCAGCCAAACAGGGGATTCACCCCTCCACTTT,CASSQTGDSPLHF
-,-,TRBV29-1,TRBJ1-3,TGCAGCGTTTTCAGGACAGACGAAAACACCATATATTTT,CSVFRTDENTIYF
-,TRBD2,TRBV12-3/TRBV12-4,TRBJ2-1,TGTGCCAGCAGTCCAGGCGGACTAGCGGGAGAAAATGAGCAGTTCTTC,CASSPGGLAGENEQFF
-,TRBD2,TRBV5-1,TRBJ2-1,TGCGCCAGCAGTCGTTATAGCGGGGCCTACAATGAGCAGTTCTTC,CASSRYSGAYNEQFF
few,TRBD1,TRBV20-1,TRBJ1-5,TGCAGTGCGCAAGACCGGGACAGGATTAATCAGCCCCAGCATTTT,CSAQDRDRINQPQHF
-,-,TRBV4-3,TRBJ1-4,TGCGCCAGCAGCCCTAGACACCCAACTAATGAAAAACTGTTTTTT,CASSPRHPTNEKLFF
-,-,TRBV20-1,TRBJ2-5,TGCAGTGCTGACAGGGAGGGGGAGACCCAGTACTTC,CSADREGETQYF
-,TRBD1,TRBV28,TRBJ1-5,TGTGCCAGCAACCAAGGACAGGGCCATCAGCCCCAGCATTTT,CASNQGQGHQPQHF
few,TRBD2,TRBV6-1,TRBJ2-4,TGTGCCAGCACCATCCTTGGACTAGAAGCCAAAAACATTCAGTACTTC,CASTILGLEAKNIQYF
few,-,TRBV6-2/TRBV6-3,TRBJ2-7,TGTGCCAGCAGTTACGGGCCGATGCGCGGGACCTCCTACGAGCAGTACTTC,CASSYGPMRGTSYEQYF
-,TRBD1,TRBV2,TRBJ1-6,TGTGCCAGCAGTGAAGGACAGGGTTTGTCACCCCTCCACTTT,CASSEGQGLSPLHF
-,TRBD2,TRBV11-2,TRBJ2-3,TGTGCCAGCAGCTTAGTAGGGACTAGCGGGAGCCCAGATACGCAGTATTTT,CASSLVGTSGSPDTQYF
many,-,TRBV29-1,TRBJ1-3,TGCAGCGCCGGGACTGTCCTAGGAAACACCATATATTTT,CSAGTVLGNTIYF
-,-,TRBV5-1,TRBJ2-3,TGCGCCAGCAGCCTCGACGGGGACTTAGCAGATACGCAGTATTTT,CASSLDGDLADTQYF
-,-,TRBV28,TRBJ1-2,TGTGCCAGCAGTTACATCACCCTATGGGGTGGCTACACCTTC,CASSYITLWGGYTF
-,-,TRBV29-1,TRBJ2-7,TGCAGCGTGAAGGGGGCCCTTGGGGGACTCAACGAGCAGTACTTC,CSVKGALGGLNEQYF
-,TRBD1,TRBV4-2,TRBJ2-1,TGTGCCAGCAGCCAAGCGGGACAGAATAACAATGAGCAGTTCTTC,CASSQAGQNNNEQFF
-,TRBD1,TRBV6-2/TRBV6-3,TRBJ2-1,TGTGCCAGCAAAATAGGGGGCGGTTTCTATGAGCAGTTCTTC,CASKIGGGFYEQFF